The rows below give T cell receptor beta chains drawn from one sample of a study of OX40 agonist ivuxolimab in advanced cancers. Profiled with immunoSEQ multiplex PCR; TCRdb holds only in-frame clones, not every one. The sample consists of 45,000 to 75,000 clones, about four fifths of them appearing once. The material was CD4+ or CD8+ T cells sorted from blood, obtained in a trial of the OX40 agonist ivuxolimab. These receptors all come from an adult with an advanced solid tumor such as melanoma, head and neck, liver or kidney cancer. Both conserved end residues are part of each CDR3. Clone size is shown for a subset of rows, as once, few, many or a class of expanded clone.

size: few; V: TRBV30; CDR3: CAWSPTAQNQPQHF
size: -; V: TRBV30; CDR3: CAWSGLGAQYF
size: -; V: TRBV27; CDR3: CASSLNRVVNEQFF
size: -; V: TRBV4-1; CDR3: CASSPTLAGGYNEQFF
size: few; V: TRBV5-6; CDR3: CASSLQRRRETQYF
size: -; V: TRBV2; CDR3: CASSGTAGQTYGYTF
size: -; V: TRBV5-1; CDR3: CASSLAIGGGVAFF
size: -; V: TRBV10-3; CDR3: CAITPGQGTENTEAFF
size: once; V: TRBV5-1; CDR3: CASSLASGWAYNEQFF
size: -; V: TRBV7-6; CDR3: CASSLDGLGGKTF
size: -; V: TRBV13; CDR3: CASPSGGRGTNYGYTF
size: -; V: TRBV15; CDR3: CATSRDSTGVYNQPQHF
size: -; V: TRBV7-9; CDR3: CASSLAGNTEAFF
size: -; V: TRBV10-3; CDR3: CAISESGSGANVLTF
size: -; V: TRBV5-1; CDR3: CASSLEAGTNTGELFF
size: -; V: TRBV5-6; CDR3: CASSRAPGANYGYTF
size: -; V: TRBV19; CDR3: CASTDGLASTGELFF
size: -; V: TRBV15; CDR3: CATSRQRGAYEQYF
size: -; V: TRBV27; CDR3: CASSLTASFTGELFF
size: -; V: TRBV5-5; CDR3: CASSLDLGWSTEAFF
size: -; V: TRBV18; CDR3: CASSNSGTISEQYF
size: -; V: TRBV5-1; CDR3: CASSLDLGPNEKLFF
size: -; V: TRBV19; CDR3: CASGGTGDFQPQHF
size: -; V: TRBV5-1; CDR3: CASSSGQVVTYEQYF
size: -; V: TRBV7-9; CDR3: CASSREGGRTKNIQYF
size: -; V: TRBV6-6; CDR3: CASSIQVSPLPSPLHF
size: -; V: TRBV14; CDR3: CASSHLLGRGLNTGELFF
size: -; V: TRBV19; CDR3: CASSIMGSGYTF
size: once; V: TRBV6-1; CDR3: CASSLHNVQETQYF
size: -; V: TRBV19; CDR3: CASSTRQDANYGYTF
size: -; V: TRBV28; CDR3: CASRSGTDNQPQHF
size: -; V: TRBV6-5; CDR3: CASSYSGRREETQYF
size: -; V: TRBV18; CDR3: CASSAEDLPQPQHF
size: -; V: TRBV21-1; CDR3: CASSNNLLGSRSPLHF
size: -; V: TRBV5-4; CDR3: CASGGGTDTQYF
size: -; V: TRBV4-1; CDR3: CASSQDLSGLYNEQFF
size: -; V: TRBV4-1; CDR3: CASSRGQLLSYNSPLHF
size: -; V: TRBV11-3; CDR3: CASSPRVGQGARNIQYF
size: -; V: TRBV6-6; CDR3: CASSPRTGTTNQPQHF
size: -; V: TRBV5-4; CDR3: CASSPTSGTYEQYF
size: -; V: TRBV15; CDR3: CATSRDLANTEAFF